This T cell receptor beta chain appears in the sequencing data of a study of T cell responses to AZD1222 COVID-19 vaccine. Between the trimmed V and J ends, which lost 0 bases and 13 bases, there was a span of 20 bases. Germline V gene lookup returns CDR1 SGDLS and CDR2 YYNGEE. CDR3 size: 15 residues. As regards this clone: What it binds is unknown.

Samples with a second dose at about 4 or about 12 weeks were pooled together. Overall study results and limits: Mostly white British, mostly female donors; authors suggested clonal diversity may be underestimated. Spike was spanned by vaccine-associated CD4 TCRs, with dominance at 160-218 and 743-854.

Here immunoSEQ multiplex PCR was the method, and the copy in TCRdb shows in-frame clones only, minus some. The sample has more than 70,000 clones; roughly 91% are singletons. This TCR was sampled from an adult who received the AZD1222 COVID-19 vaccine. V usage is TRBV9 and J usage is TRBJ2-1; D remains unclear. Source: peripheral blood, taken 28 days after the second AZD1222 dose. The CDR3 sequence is CASSVGSGAERKQFF. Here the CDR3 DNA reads TGTGCCAGCAGCGTAGGGTCAGGCGCCGAAAGAAAACAGTTCTTC.